The 5 T cell receptor beta chains given below trace back to one sample, sequenced in a study of blood T cell repertoires in COVID-19. Method: immunoSEQ multiplex PCR; TCRdb's copy keeps in-frame clones and lacks some. Among around 200,000 clones, around 87% were seen once, and the ten largest hold around 1%. Sample: peripheral blood. The receptors here all came from a woman aged 18-29 years who had recovered from COVID-19.

The V gene is TRBV27, the J gene TRBJ1-1, with a weak D call TRBD1 (6 bases). Trimming took off 3 bases at V and 0 bases at J, with 14 bases between the two ends. Germline V gene data show CDR1 as MNHEY and CDR2 as SMNVEV (reference sequence). This CDR3 region has 16 residues. This CDR3 reads CASSFDRTLLNTEAFF. The DNA of the CDR3 is TGTGCCAGCAGTTTCGACAGGACCCTCCTGAACACTGAAGCTTTCTTT.

This clone was observed a handful of times. The V call is TRBV15, the J call TRBJ2-1; 7 nucleotides match TRBD2. Germline V gene data show CDR1 as LNHNV and CDR2 as YYDKDF (reference sequence). After removal of 1 base from V and 4 bases from J, the junction contained 7 bases not matched to a gene. This CDR3 is 16 amino acids long. This CDR3 reads CATSRAGREPYNEQFF. CDR3 sequence (DNA): TGTGCCACCAGCAGAGCAGGGCGGGAGCCTTACAATGAGCAGTTCTTC.

The V call is TRBV9, the J call TRBJ1-2, with D possibly matching TRBD1 (5 bases). This CDR3 contains 15 residues. V dropped 0 bases and J dropped 8 bases, with 17 bases sitting between them. CDR1 and CDR2 from the germline V gene are SGDLS and YYNGEE. This CDR3 reads CASSVGEGRLKGYTF. CDR3 nucleotides: TGTGCCAGCAGCGTAGGGGAGGGGCGGTTGAAGGGCTACACCTTC.

This rearrangement joins TRBV2 to TRBJ2-1; TRBD1 matches 11 bases. This CDR3 has 12 amino acids. Per germline, CDR1 SNHLY and CDR2 FYNNEI. With 8 bases clipped from V and 9 bases from J, the junction kept 3 bases outside the gene matches. The CDR3, as DNA: TGTGCCAGCGGACAGGGGGCTGCTGAGCAGTTCTTC. Translated: CASGQGAAEQFF.

A word on this clone: Different DNA sequences within this sample yield the same CDR3. The genes are TRBV6-1 and TRBJ2-5; TRBD2 agrees at 12 bases. The CDR3 totals 15 residues. In germline, CDR1 is MNHNS, CDR2 SASEGT. V shed 2 bases and J 2 bases; nucleotides not matched to a gene: 0. In nucleotides, the CDR3 is TGTGCCAGCAGTGAACTAGCGGGGGGGCAAGAGACCCAGTACTTC. Encoded protein: CASSELAGGQETQYF.